This is a list of T cell receptor beta chains from one sample in a study of yellow fever vaccine responses in identical twins. TCRdb re-called the RT-PCR reads through MiXCR, storing one row per CDR3 protein. The sample includes about 3,000 distinct CDR3 sequences, around 83% seen only once; the top ten take around 1.6%. The specimen was T cells from blood (PBMCs), unsorted or a sorted subset (not recorded which), collected before or after yellow fever vaccination (not recorded which). Receptor source: a woman aged 18-29 years who received the yellow fever vaccine. CDR3s include the opening cysteine and the closing phenylalanine or tryptophan. D genes are given only for firm matches. Size tells how often a clone was seen (once, few, many) or the class of an expanded clone, and some rows leave it out.

TRBJ2-1,-,14,TRBV11-1,-,TGTGCCAGCAGCTTATACGGGGAATACAATGAGCAGTTCTTC,CASSLYGEYNEQFF
TRBJ1-5,-,15,TRBV15,few,TGTGCCACCAGCAGAGAGCGGGCGGCGGGTCAGCCCCAGCATTTT,CATSRERAAGQPQHF
TRBJ1-2,-,12,TRBV6-5,-,TGTGCCAGCACTTTAGACGGATATGGCTACACCTTC,CASTLDGYGYTF
TRBJ1-2,-,14,TRBV4-1,once,TGCGCCAGCAGCCAAGGGACGCCGCTTCGTGGCTACACCTTC,CASSQGTPLRGYTF
TRBJ2-4,-,16,TRBV5-1,-,TGCGCCAGCAGCTACCGACAGGGACTAGCCAAAAACATTCAGTACTTC,CASSYRQGLAKNIQYF
TRBJ2-1,-,17,TRBV20-1,-,TGCAGTGCTAGAGGGGGGTCGGGGCGGACGTCCTACAATGAGCAGTTCTTC,CSARGGSGRTSYNEQFF
TRBJ2-1,-,16,TRBV3-1,-,TGTGCCAGCAGCCAAGATCAGAAGGGGCGAGACAATGAGCAGTTCTTC,CASSQDQKGRDNEQFF
TRBJ2-1,-,13,TRBV21-1,few,TGTGCCAGCAGTGGACAGGGCTACAATGAGCAGTTCTTC,CASSGQGYNEQFF
TRBJ2-5,-,12,TRBV29-1,-,TGCAGCGCCTCTGGAGGTGGAGAGACCCAGTACTTC,CSASGGGETQYF
TRBJ1-5,TRBD1,15,TRBV10-3,-,TGTGCCATCAGCGGCGACAGGGGCGGAAATCAGCCCCAGCATTTT,CAISGDRGGNQPQHF
TRBJ2-5,-,12,TRBV11-1,-,TGTGCCAGCGGGCGGGTGCAAGAGACCCAGTACTTC,CASGRVQETQYF
TRBJ2-3,-,18,TRBV15,-,TGTGCCACCAGCAGAGACCCCCTGACTCTGAAGAATGCAGATACGCAGTATTTT,CATSRDPLTLKNADTQYF
TRBJ2-2,TRBD2,17,TRBV5-1,few,TGCGCCAGCAGCCCTGGTGGACTAGCGGGAGTCGCCGGGGAGCTGTTTTTT,CASSPGGLAGVAGELFF
TRBJ2-3,-,14,TRBV7-6,-,TGTGCCAGCAGCTTAGGGCAGGCACTGGATACGCAGTATTTT,CASSLGQALDTQYF
TRBJ2-7,-,12,TRBV11-2,-,TGTGCCAGCAGCTCTTACCCCCCCGAGCAGTACTTC,CASSSYPPEQYF
TRBJ2-7,-,15,TRBV18,once,TGTGCCAGCTCACCACCTGGTAGCCAAGCCTACGAGCAGTACTTC,CASSPPGSQAYEQYF
TRBJ2-2,TRBD2,17,TRBV5-1,-,TGCGCCAGCAGCCAACGAGGGGCGGGAGCGAACACCGGGGAGCTGTTTTTT,CASSQRGAGANTGELFF
TRBJ2-2,-,15,TRBV7-3,-,TGTGCCAGCAGCTTGGGGGGAATGAACACCGGGGAGCTGTTTTTT,CASSLGGMNTGELFF
TRBJ2-7,-,12,TRBV13,-,TGTGCCAGCAGCCAACAGGGCCACGAGCAGTACTTC,CASSQQGHEQYF
TRBJ2-7,-,13,TRBV11-1,-,TGTGCCAGCAGCTTATCAGACCTCTACGAGCAGTACTTC,CASSLSDLYEQYF
TRBJ2-1,-,15,TRBV11-3,-,TGTGCCAGCAGCTTAGAGGTTCGGGGAAGCAATGAGCAGTTCTTC,CASSLEVRGSNEQFF
TRBJ1-1,TRBD1,16,TRBV4-1,-,TGCGCCAGCAGCCAAGTGGGACAGGTCATGAACACTGAAGCTTTCTTT,CASSQVGQVMNTEAFF
TRBJ2-3,TRBD2,21,TRBV6-2/TRBV6-3,-,TGTGCCAGCAGTTACTCGATTTCCCCAGCGGGAGGAATATTGGGAACAGATACGCAGTATTTT,CASSYSISPAGGILGTDTQYF
TRBJ2-7,-,14,TRBV5-4,-,TGTGCCAGCAGCCCGGCCCGGGGGTCCTACGAGCAGTACTTC,CASSPARGSYEQYF
TRBJ2-7,-,14,TRBV6-1,-,TGTGCCAGCAGCACCATAGGGGGGGCAATAGAGCAGTACTTC,CASSTIGGAIEQYF
TRBJ1-5,-,19,TRBV15,-,TGTGCCACCAGCAGTGGCTCTGTTTGGGGGCACGGGGTGGATCAGCCCCAGCATTTT,CATSSGSVWGHGVDQPQHF
TRBJ1-2,-,13,TRBV2,-,TGTGCCAGCAGTGAAACAGCTAACTATGGCTACACCTTC,CASSETANYGYTF
TRBJ1-6,-,14,TRBV7-6,-,TGTGCCAGCAGCCGCGTGGATAACAATTCACCCCTCCACTTT,CASSRVDNNSPLHF
TRBJ2-1,-,15,TRBV24-1,-,TGTGCCACCAGTGATCGAGGGTTAGCTGGACCTAAGCAGTTCTTC,CATSDRGLAGPKQFF
TRBJ2-7,TRBD2,15,TRBV29-1,-,TGCAGCGTTTGTGGCTTGACGGGAGGGCCGAGCGAGCAGTACTTC,CSVCGLTGGPSEQYF
TRBJ2-7,TRBD1,14,TRBV7-6,-,TGTGCCAGCAGCTCGCGGGACAGGGACGGCGAGCAGTACTTC,CASSSRDRDGEQYF
TRBJ2-7,-,15,TRBV6-1,-,TGTGCCAGCAGTGAAGTAGGCCAGTACTCCTACGAGCAGTACTTC,CASSEVGQYSYEQYF
TRBJ1-1,-,15,TRBV10-2,-,TGCGCCAGCAGCCTTACCGGACACACGAACACTGAAGCTTTCTTT,CASSLTGHTNTEAFF
TRBJ2-2,-,16,TRBV4-1,-,TGCGCCAGCAGCCAAGAGGTCGGGACGAACACCGGGGAGCTGTTTTTT,CASSQEVGTNTGELFF
TRBJ1-6,-,15,TRBV5-1,-,TGCGCCAGCACCCCGGATGGGGGGGGCGGTTCACCCCTCCACTTT,CASTPDGGGGSPLHF
TRBJ2-3,-,17,TRBV7-6,-,TGTGCCAGCAGCTTACTCGGGACCAAGCCTAGGTCAGATACGCAGTATTTT,CASSLLGTKPRSDTQYF
TRBJ1-2,-,13,TRBV30,-,TGTGCCTGGAGTGTAATGGGGGCGGGTGGCTACACCTTC,CAWSVMGAGGYTF
TRBJ2-1,TRBD1,14,TRBV29-1,few,TGCAGCGTCCCCACAGGGGGCGGTGGCAATGAGCAGTTCTTC,CSVPTGGGGNEQFF
TRBJ2-7,TRBD2,15,TRBV4-1,-,TGCGCCAGCAGCCCTAGACTAGCGGGGGCCTACGAGCAGTACTTC,CASSPRLAGAYEQYF
TRBJ2-1,TRBD2,16,TRBV10-3,-,TGTGCCATCAGTGTGACTAGCGGCACCCTTGGCGATGAGCAGTTCTTC,CAISVTSGTLGDEQFF